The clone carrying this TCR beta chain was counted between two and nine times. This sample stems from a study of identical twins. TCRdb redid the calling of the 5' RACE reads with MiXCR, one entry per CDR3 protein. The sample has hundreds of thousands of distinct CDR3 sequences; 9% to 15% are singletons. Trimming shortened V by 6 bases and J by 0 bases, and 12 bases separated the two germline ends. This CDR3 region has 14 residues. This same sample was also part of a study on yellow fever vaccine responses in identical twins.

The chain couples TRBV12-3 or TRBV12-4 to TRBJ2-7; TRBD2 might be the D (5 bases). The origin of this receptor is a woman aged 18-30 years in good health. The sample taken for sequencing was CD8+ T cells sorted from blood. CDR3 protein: CASRDSRSSYEQYF. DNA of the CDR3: TGTGCCAGCAGGGACTCAAGGAGCTCCTACGAGCAGTACTTC.